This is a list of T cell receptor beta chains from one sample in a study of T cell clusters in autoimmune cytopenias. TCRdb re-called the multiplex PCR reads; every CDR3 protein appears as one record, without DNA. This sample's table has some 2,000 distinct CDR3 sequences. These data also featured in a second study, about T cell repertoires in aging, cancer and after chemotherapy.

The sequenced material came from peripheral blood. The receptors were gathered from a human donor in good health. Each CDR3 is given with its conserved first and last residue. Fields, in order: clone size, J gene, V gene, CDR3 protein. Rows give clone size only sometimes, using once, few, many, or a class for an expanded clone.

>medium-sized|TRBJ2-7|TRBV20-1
CSARVLHSYEQYF
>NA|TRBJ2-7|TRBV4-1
CASSQAGGRGRTEQYF
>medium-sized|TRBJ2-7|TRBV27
CASSYGTGTYEQYF
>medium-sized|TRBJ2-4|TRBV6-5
CASSGLWAGGPKNIQYF
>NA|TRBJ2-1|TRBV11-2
CASSLGPDVNEQFF
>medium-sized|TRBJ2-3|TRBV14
CASSQGDGTDTQYF
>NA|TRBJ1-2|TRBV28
CASSAGGDGYTF
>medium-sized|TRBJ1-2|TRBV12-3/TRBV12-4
CASSRAGTGGFNYGYTF
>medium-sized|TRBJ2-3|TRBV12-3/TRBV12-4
CASNQDRGEDTQYF
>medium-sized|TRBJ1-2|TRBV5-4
CASSPLPGQGQGYTF
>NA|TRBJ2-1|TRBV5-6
CASSPGTGGNNEQFF
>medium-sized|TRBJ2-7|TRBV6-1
CASNHRDRAYGDEQYF
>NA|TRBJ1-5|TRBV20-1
CSASSVGNQPQHF
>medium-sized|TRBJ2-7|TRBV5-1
CASSLDMTSSYEQYF
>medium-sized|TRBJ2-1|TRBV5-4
CASSSSGREINEQFF
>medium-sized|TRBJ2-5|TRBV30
CAWSTTARETQYF
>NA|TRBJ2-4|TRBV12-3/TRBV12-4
CASSLRRDRTSSLAKNIQYF
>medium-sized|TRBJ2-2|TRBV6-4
CASSDGQNTGELFF
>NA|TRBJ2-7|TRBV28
CASSPGPNEQYF
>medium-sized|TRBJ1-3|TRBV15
CATSRETGTGRNTIYF
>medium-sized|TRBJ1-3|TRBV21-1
CASSSGWRRLTGNTIYF
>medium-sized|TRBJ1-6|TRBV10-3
CAINPRNNSPLHF
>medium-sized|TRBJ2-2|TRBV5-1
CASRRRGGELFF
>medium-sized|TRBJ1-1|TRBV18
CATSGLTNTEAFF
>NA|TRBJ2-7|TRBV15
CATSRTRLAGVYEQYF
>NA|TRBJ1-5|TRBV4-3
CASSQDVGGGQPQHF
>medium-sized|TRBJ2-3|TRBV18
CASSLTVALRDTQYF
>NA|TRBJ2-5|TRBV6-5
CASSSGVGGWGFQETQYF
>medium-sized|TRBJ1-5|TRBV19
CASSHPLRGHSNQPQHF
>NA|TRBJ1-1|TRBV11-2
CASSFRGRGDTEAFF
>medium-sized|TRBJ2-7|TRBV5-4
CASSLQTGGFYEQYF
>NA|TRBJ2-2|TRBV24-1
CATSAPPTGELFF
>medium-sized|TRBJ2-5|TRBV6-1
CASSHLRGIQETQYF
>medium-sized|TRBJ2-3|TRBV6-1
CASSEASGGASTDTQYF
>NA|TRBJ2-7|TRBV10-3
CASIPAWGRNNEQYF
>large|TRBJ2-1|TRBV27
CASSPRTGVGNEQFF
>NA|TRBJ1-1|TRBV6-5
CASSFGTGEGFGPEAFF
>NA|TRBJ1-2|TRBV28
CASSDRQGPHYGYTF
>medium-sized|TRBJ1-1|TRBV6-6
CASSPGPPGAFF
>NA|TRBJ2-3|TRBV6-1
CASNLAGDGLRTDTQYF
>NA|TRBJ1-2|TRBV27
CASSLSYPGYNYGYTF
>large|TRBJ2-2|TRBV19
CASSILGQNTGELFF
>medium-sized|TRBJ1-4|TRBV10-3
CAIRADGGEKLFF
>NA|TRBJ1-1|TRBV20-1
CSASTGTGTEAFF
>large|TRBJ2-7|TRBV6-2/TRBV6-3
CASSPYRNYEQYF
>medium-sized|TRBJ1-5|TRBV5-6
CASRAHLGGNQPQHF
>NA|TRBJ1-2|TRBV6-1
CASTEGQGTNYGYTF
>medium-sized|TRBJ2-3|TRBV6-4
CASSDSGGATDTQYF
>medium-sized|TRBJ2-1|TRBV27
CASSTLVGFSYNEQFF
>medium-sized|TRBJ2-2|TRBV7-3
CASSSSGSGGELFF
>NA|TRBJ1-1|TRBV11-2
CASSLGPGQYLNTEAFF
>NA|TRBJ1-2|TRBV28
CASSRDRVGGYTF
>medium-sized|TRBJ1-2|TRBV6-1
CASSEGDRPSYGYTF
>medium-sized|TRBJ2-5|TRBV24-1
CAATLAGMQETQYF
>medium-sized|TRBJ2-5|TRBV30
CAWSGQGLGETQYF